These 15 T cell receptor beta chains share one sample of origin, sequenced in a study of cytomegalovirus exposure and HLA in healthy donors. PCR was performed using 60 Vbeta and 13 Jbeta primers. TCRdb keeps only in-frame clones here, not all; method: immunoSEQ multiplex PCR. This table has around 130,000 clones, around 81% appearing once. The sequenced sample consisted of PBMCs. These TCRs come from a man younger than 35 in good health and CMV-seronegative.

This chain uses TRBV2 with TRBJ1-5, with 8 bases lining up with TRBD1. V shed 2 bases and J 4 bases; nucleotides not matched to a gene: 4. CDR3 length equals 15 residues. Germline V lookup: CDR1 SNHLY, CDR2 FYNNEI. The CDR3 DNA sequence: TGTGCCAGCAGTGAATCCGGGACAGGTAATCAGCCCCAGCATTTT. Translated, it gives CASSESGTGNQPQHF.

The V gene is TRBV4-3, the J gene TRBJ2-1, with D uncertain. The CDR3 has 13 residues. Between the trimmed V and J ends, which lost 4 bases and 7 bases, there was a span of 11 bases. CDR1 LGHNA and CDR2 YSLEER come from the germline V gene. In DNA, the CDR3 is TGCGCCAGCAGCCCGCATTCTAGAAATGAGCAGTTCTTC. Its protein is CASSPHSRNEQFF.

The chain is built from TRBV5-4 and TRBJ2-2; 7 positions agree with TRBD2. The CDR3 runs to 17 residues. The junction had 11 bases not matched to a gene; V was cut back by 4 bases and J by 2 bases. CDR1 is SGHNT and CDR2 is YYREEE in the germline V gene (reference sequence). The CDR3 reads CASSPHSGGDNTGELFF. As DNA, the CDR3 is TGTGCCAGCAGCCCGCACTCGGGGGGTGACAACACCGGGGAGCTGTTTTTT.

The rearrangement joins TRBV7-2 to TRBJ2-3; 7 nucleotides agree with TRBD2. The germline V gene encodes CDR1 SGHTA and CDR2 FQGNSA. The CDR3 extends over 17 amino acids. Trimming at V came to 5 bases and at J to 4 bases, leaving 15 bases not matched to a gene. The CDR3 is CASSTGTSAWKADTQYF. The CDR3 region has the DNA TGTGCCAGCAGCACCGGTACTAGCGCCTGGAAGGCAGATACGCAGTATTTT.

This clone was detected once. The chain employs TRBV19 and TRBJ1-5, with D unclear. Germline V gene sequence: CDR1 LNHDA, CDR2 SQIVND (reference sequence). Trimming left V 5 bases short and J 1 base short, with 12 bases between. The CDR3 sequence is 15 residues long. CDR3 bases: TGTGCCAGTAGTGACGTTGCCAGGAGCAATCAGCCCCAGCATTTT. The encoded protein is CASSDVARSNQPQHF.

V usage is TRBV15 and J usage is TRBJ1-2, with D possibly matching TRBD1 (6 bases). V lost 1 base, J lost 5 bases, and 17 bases lay in between. CDR1 LNHNV and CDR2 YYDKDF come from the germline V gene (reference sequence). The CDR3 consists of 16 residues. The CDR3 coding sequence is TGTGCCACCAGCAGAGGGGGGCAGGCCAACCTTTATGGCTACACCTTC. Residues: CATSRGGQANLYGYTF.

This clone was counted once. The chain joins TRBV27 to TRBJ1-5; possibly TRBD1 for D (5 bases). The CDR3 is 15 amino acids. Germline lookup yields CDR1 MNHEY and CDR2 SMNVEV (reference sequence). V lost 2 bases, J lost 2 bases, and 10 bases lay in between. This CDR3 is CASSLIGAGNQPQHF. The CDR3 coding sequence is TGTGCCAGCAGTTTAATAGGGGCTGGCAATCAGCCCCAGCATTTT.

This rearrangement joins TRBV28 to TRBJ1-5; D not resolved. V gave up 7 bases and J gave up 2 bases, with 18 bases separating them. The CDR3 length is 16 residues. Germline values: CDR1 MDHEN, CDR2 SYDVKM. This CDR3 reads CASTILRVWGNQPQHF. CDR3 nucleotide sequence: TGTGCCAGCACGATTTTACGGGTTTGGGGCAATCAGCCCCAGCATTTT.

The chain is built from TRBV11-2 and TRBJ1-2; 12 bases fit TRBD1. The germline gives CDR1 SGHAT, CDR2 FQNNGV. CDR3 size: 17 residues. With V trimmed by 5 bases and J by 4 bases, 11 bases remained unmatched. The CDR3 loop is CASSAWGGQGAPYGYTF. DNA for the CDR3: TGTGCCAGCAGCGCCTGGGGGGGACAGGGGGCACCCTATGGCTACACCTTC. Looking up the rest from reference TRBV11-2 and TRBJ1-2 gives the full variable domain: EAGVAQSPRYKIIEKRQSVAFWCNPISGHATLYWYQQILGQGPKLLIQFQNNGVVDDSQLPKDRFSAERLKGVDSTLKIQPAKLEDSAVYLCASSAWGGQGAPYGYTFGSGTRLTVV.

V gene TRBV28 combines with J gene TRBJ1-2, with 9 bases identical to TRBD1. Germline-derived CDR1 and CDR2 are MDHEN and SYDVKM. V trimming: 2 bases; J trimming: 3 bases; junction bases outside the gene matches: 1. The CDR3 is made up of 14 amino acids. The CDR3 reads CASSLTGGDYGYTF. As DNA, the CDR3 is TGTGCCAGCAGTTTAACAGGGGGCGACTATGGCTACACCTTC.

The chain uses TRBV28 and TRBJ1-6; D perhaps matches TRBD1 (6 bases). The CDR3 contains 16 residues. Per the germline V gene, CDR1 is MDHEN and CDR2 is SYDVKM. The germline V and J ends were trimmed by 6 bases and 0 bases, with 12 bases remaining between them. CDR3 in DNA: TGTGCCAGCAGGGACCACAGGGACTCCTATAATTCACCCCTCCACTTT. Protein: CASRDHRDSYNSPLHF.

This chain joins TRBV6-5 and TRBJ2-5; D gene uncertain. This CDR3 is built from 14 residues. Trimming took off 4 bases at V and 9 bases at J, with 18 bases between the two ends. Germline-derived CDR1 and CDR2 are MNHEY and SVGAGI. The CDR3 here is CASSSWSHPRSQYF. The CDR3 DNA reads as TGTGCCAGCAGTTCATGGTCCCATCCCCGGTCCCAGTACTTC.

The chain recombines TRBV7-2 with TRBJ2-7; TRBD1 aligns across 9 bases. V lost 3 bases to trimming and J lost 4 bases; unmatched junction nucleotides: 4. In germline, CDR1 is SGHTA, CDR2 FQGNSA. The CDR3 runs 14 residues. The CDR3 DNA reads as TGTGCCAGCAGCTTCAGACAGGGGGTGTACGAGCAGTACTTC. Translating it yields CASSFRQGVYEQYF.

V and J are TRBV7-9 and TRBJ2-5, with 8 positions matching TRBD2. Germline V lookup: CDR1 SEHNR, CDR2 FQNEAQ (reference sequence). The V and J ends lost 3 bases and 4 bases, in that order; junction bases with no gene match: 10. There are 16 residues in the CDR3. This CDR3 is CASSFPTAGAPETQYF. DNA for the CDR3: TGTGCCAGCAGCTTCCCCACAGCGGGGGCCCCAGAGACCCAGTACTTC.

The chain has TRBV23-1 and TRBJ1-5; 8 bases agree with TRBD1. TRBV23-1 is flagged as an ORF with uncertain function. This CDR3 region has 17 residues. V trimming: 6 bases; J trimming: 6 bases; junction bases outside the gene matches: 16. CDR3 sequence (DNA): TGCGCCAGCAGGCGCCTTCTACAGGGGGTAATGCGTCAGCCCCAGCATTTT. This encodes CASRRLLQGVMRQPQHF.